The rows below give T cell receptor beta chains drawn from one sample of a study of blood T cell repertoires in COVID-19. Using immunoSEQ multiplex PCR, the repertoire was profiled, and TCRdb retains in-frame clones only, with some absent. Here the sample spans approximately 89,000 clones, around four fifths being singletons. Sequenced material: peripheral blood. The receptor set was obtained from a human donor in a cohort sampled during active COVID-19. Both conserved end residues are part of each CDR3.

V	J	CDR3
TRBV5-6	TRBJ2-1	CASSLGVGQVYNEQFF
TRBV30	TRBJ2-3	CAWTTGTDTQYF
TRBV6-5	TRBJ2-2	CASSYPSGGNTGELFF
TRBV28	TRBJ1-5	CASSLWEGGHQPQHF
TRBV2	TRBJ1-4	CASTRRRTGTEKLFF
TRBV7-2	TRBJ2-1	CASSRTSGVGPYNEQFF
TRBV7-3	TRBJ2-1	CASSPGSYNEQFF
TRBV27	TRBJ1-6	CASSFRGDQAPLHF
TRBV19	TRBJ2-6	CASSTGTQGANVLTF
TRBV5-1	TRBJ2-7	CASSGLRVEEQYF
TRBV7-3	TRBJ1-1	CASSPTRGFTEAFF
TRBV6-5	TRBJ1-2	CASSYTGQGAGYTF
TRBV6-5	TRBJ2-7	CASSYPGQGEYF
TRBV2	TRBJ1-2	CASSEGPGRTGGYGYTF
TRBV2	TRBJ1-5	CASSDSVSNQPQHF
TRBV11-2	TRBJ2-1	CASSHRVSYNEQFF
TRBV27	TRBJ2-7	CASSKRGGRDEQYF
TRBV4-3	TRBJ2-7	CASSQGAPGLVPYEQYF
TRBV27	TRBJ1-4	CASRPHEGQGEGKLFF
TRBV7-9	TRBJ2-3	CASSLGYGDRGTDTQYF
TRBV4-1	TRBJ2-7	CASSQLNKNEQYF
TRBV3-1/TRBV3-2	TRBJ1-2	CASSQGQANYGYTF
TRBV5-8	TRBJ1-6	CASSPYGGQGYSPLHF
TRBV15	TRBJ2-5	CATSRDISGGKETQYF
TRBV7-2	TRBJ1-5	CASSSQGDQPQHF
TRBV28	TRBJ2-2	CASNDREVTRNGELFF
TRBV14	TRBJ1-3	CASSQALSTLGNTIYF
TRBV7-9	TRBJ2-4	CASSLQVLGNIQYF
TRBV18	TRBJ1-2	CASSPGTGTNGYTF
TRBV9	TRBJ1-5	CASSVSGTGGAEQPQHF
TRBV11-2	TRBJ1-4	CASSSLDSLKLFF
TRBV5-8	TRBJ2-7	CASSQGDSGGGYEQYF
TRBV7-3	TRBJ1-1	CASSIGTGNTEAFF
TRBV3-1/TRBV3-2	TRBJ1-5	CASSQGAGSNQPQHF
TRBV12-3/TRBV12-4	TRBJ1-2	CASSWAGNGYTF
TRBV5-1	TRBJ2-7	CASSLPGEQYF
TRBV2	TRBJ1-6	CASSSGNNSPLHF
TRBV5-1	TRBJ2-7	CASSWEGSYEQYF
TRBV2	TRBJ1-3	CASSEARVVDGNTIYF
TRBV5-6	TRBJ2-3	CASSLAGWGPDTQYF
TRBV9	TRBJ1-1	CASSAQGGNMNTEAFF
TRBV18	TRBJ1-2	CASSTQVETNYGYTF
TRBV24-1	TRBJ2-5	CATSDGRRQTQYF
TRBV18	TRBJ1-1	CASSPNTNTEAFF
TRBV18	TRBJ1-4	CASSDDGKGEEKLFF
TRBV7-9	TRBJ1-2	CASSLRQGEGYGYTF
TRBV6-5	TRBJ1-5	CASSKSGTGSQPQHF
TRBV10-2	TRBJ2-5	CASRATVSGGAEETQYF
TRBV28	TRBJ2-1	CASSFGRTYNEQFF